This entry features one TCR beta chain sequence. Its antigen is unknown. The sample is drawn from a study of shared clonotypes between healthy human individuals. Study-wide results and limits: What rarefaction showed was incomplete sorted-subset sequencing despite large depth.

Replicate sorted-subset PCRs were loaded with 150 to 200 ng DNA, approximately 31,000 T cell genomes. Assay used: immunoSEQ multiplex PCR; TCRdb lists only in-frame clones, some missing. The sample consists of fewer than 200,000 clones, 66% of them appearing once. Germline V CDR1 and CDR2: MNHEY, SMNVEV (reference sequence). This CDR3 has 14 amino acids. V shed 2 bases and J shed 2 bases, with 7 bases lying between them. The V gene is TRBV27, the J gene TRBJ1-5; D might be TRBD1 (6 bases). The receptor's source is a young man in good health. Sequencing was carried out using memory CD4+ T cells sorted from blood. Subset meaning: CD45RA-negative fraction. The CDR3 is CASSLNRGNQPQHF. The CDR3 nucleotides read TGTGCCAGCAGTTTAAACAGGGGCAATCAGCCCCAGCATTTT.